The 24 T cell receptor beta chains given below trace back to one sample, sequenced in a study of cytomegalovirus exposure and HLA in healthy donors. Clones were read by immunoSEQ multiplex PCR, and TCRdb kept only the in-frame ones, dropping some. The data contain approximately 270,000 clones, about 86% of them singletons. Sequenced: PBMCs. Source of these receptors: a woman younger than 35 in good health and CMV-seronegative.

This rearrangement joins TRBV25-1 to TRBJ1-2, with 8 bases fitting TRBD1. CDR1 and CDR2 from the germline V gene are MGHDK and SYGVNS. The V and J ends lost 3 bases and 6 bases, in that order; junction bases with no gene match: 9. The CDR3 length is 15 residues. CDR3 nucleotide sequence: TGTGCCAGCAGTGAGTCGACAGGGGTTATACATGGCTACACCTTC. Translation gives CASSESTGVIHGYTF.

The rearrangement joins TRBV30 to TRBJ1-1; 8 bases agree with TRBD1. V shed 3 bases, J shed 1 base, and the junction held 7 bases outside the gene matches. Germline CDR1 GTSNPN, CDR2 SVGIG (reference sequence). This CDR3 spans 15 amino acids. The CDR3 region is CAWRLKTGENTEAFF. DNA for the CDR3: TGTGCCTGGAGGCTAAAGACAGGGGAGAACACTGAAGCTTTCTTT. Based on the CDR3 plus reference TRBV30 and TRBJ1-1, the full variable domain is SQTIHQWPATLVQPVGSPLSLECTVEGTSNPNLYWYRQAAGRGLQLLFYSVGIGQISSEVPQNLSASRPQDRQFILSSKKLLLSDSGFYLCAWRLKTGENTEAFFGQGTRLTVV.

This chain joins TRBV29-1 and TRBJ2-7, with D tentatively TRBD1 (5 bases). The V gene's germline CDR1 is SQVTM and CDR2 ANQGSEA. The CDR3 is made up of 14 amino acids. V dropped 0 bases and J dropped 2 bases, with 11 bases sitting between them. The CDR3 DNA sequence: TGCAGCGTTGAAGATAGGGGTAGTGCCTACGAGCAGTACTTC. It codes for CSVEDRGSAYEQYF.

The CDR3 sequence: CASDPEEGTYGYTF. In nucleotides, the CDR3 is TGTGCCAGCGACCCCGAGGAGGGAACCTATGGCTACACCTTC. The rearrangement joins TRBV2 to TRBJ1-2; no firm D call. Looked up from germline, CDR1 is SNHLY and CDR2 is FYNNEI. The CDR3 runs 14 residues. V was shortened by 8 bases and J by 4 bases, with 17 bases between the two germline ends.

V gene TRBV4-1 combines with J gene TRBJ2-2; 7 nucleotides match TRBD2. This CDR3 region has 15 residues. CDR1 is MGHRA, CDR2 YSYEKL, per germline. J lost 7 bases, V lost 4 bases, and 9 bases had no gene match. The CDR3 coding sequence is TGCGCCAGCAGCCCCTGGGACTATGGTGGCGGGGAGCTGTTTTTT. Its protein is CASSPWDYGGGELFF.

The CDR3 is CASSEDLAGLSYEQYF. CDR3 in DNA: TGTGCCAGCAGTGAGGACCTAGCGGGGCTCTCCTACGAGCAGTACTTC. The chain employs TRBV6-1 and TRBJ2-7; TRBD2 matches 9 bases. V was clipped by 3 bases and J by 0 bases; unmatched bases: 6. This CDR3 region has 16 residues. The germline V gene encodes CDR1 MNHNS and CDR2 SASEGT.

The genes are TRBV5-1 and TRBJ1-4; D gene unclear. The CDR3 extends over 14 amino acids. Germline V gene data show CDR1 as SGHRS and CDR2 as YFSETQ. V shed 2 bases and J shed 6 bases, with 11 bases lying between them. The DNA of the CDR3 is TGCGCCAGCAGCTTAGAATATAGTTATGAAAAACTGTTTTTT. This encodes CASSLEYSYEKLFF.

The rearrangement uses TRBV4-3 and TRBJ2-5, with 7 bases fitting TRBD1. V lost 4 bases to trimming and J lost 7 bases; unmatched junction nucleotides: 9. Germline V gene lookup returns CDR1 LGHNA and CDR2 YSLEER. This CDR3 spans 14 amino acids. The CDR3 DNA sequence: TGCGCCAGCAGCCTTGACAGGGAGATCGGGACCCAGTACTTC. Translating gives CASSLDREIGTQYF.

The CDR3 DNA follows: TGTGCCAGCAGCGGGACAGATAGTTATAGCAATCAGCCCCAGCATTTT. This encodes CASSGTDSYSNQPQHF. This rearrangement joins TRBV28 to TRBJ1-5; TRBD1 aligns across 7 bases. The CDR3 extends over 16 amino acids. Trimming removed 6 bases from V and 0 bases from J; junction bases left unmatched: 8. Germline-derived CDR1 and CDR2 are MDHEN and SYDVKM.

As concerns this clone: The same CDR3 arises from other DNA sequences in this sample as well. The chain combines TRBV28 with TRBJ2-1; 10 bases are a match to TRBD2. Germline lookup yields CDR1 MDHEN and CDR2 SYDVKM. This CDR3 has 16 amino acids. The ends lost 1 base at V and 5 bases at J; junction bases unmatched: 5. The CDR3: CASSLLSSGGDNEQFF. Here the CDR3 DNA reads TGTGCCAGCAGTTTATTATCTAGCGGGGGAGACAATGAGCAGTTCTTC.

This chain connects TRBV15 to TRBJ1-2; no clear D gene. Germline lookup yields CDR1 LNHNV and CDR2 YYDKDF (reference sequence). This CDR3 spans 13 amino acids. Trimming removed 8 bases at V and 2 bases at J, with 12 bases between. The CDR3 sequence: CATAPRGNYGYTF. In DNA, the CDR3 is TGTGCCACCGCCCCGAGAGGGAACTATGGCTACACCTTC.

This chain connects TRBV29-1 to TRBJ2-7, with D perhaps TRBD2 (6 bases). Germline V CDR1 and CDR2: SQVTM, ANQGSEA. This CDR3 spans 13 amino acids. Trimming took off 5 bases at V and 2 bases at J, with 13 bases between the two ends. The CDR3 DNA is TGCAGCGTTTCGGGGGAGACAGCCTACGAGCAGTACTTC. Protein sequence: CSVSGETAYEQYF.

In this sample, this clone turned up many times. The chain recombines TRBV25-1 with TRBJ1-5, with a weak D call TRBD1 (5 bases). This CDR3 is built from 13 residues. The germline V gene encodes CDR1 MGHDK and CDR2 SYGVNS. V gave up 8 bases and J gave up 2 bases, with 10 bases separating them. The CDR3 sequence: CASSREGNQPQHF. CDR3 in DNA: TGTGCCAGCTCCAGGGAAGGCAATCAGCCCCAGCATTTT.

This chain uses TRBV4-1 with TRBJ2-5, with 7 bases matching TRBD1. Germline trimming cut 1 base from V and 1 base from J; bases unmatched to any gene: 6. The CDR3 is 16 residues long. CDR1 is MGHRA and CDR2 is YSYEKL in the germline V gene. The CDR3 bases are TGCGCCAGCAGCCAAGGACAGGGTGGGTTCCAAGAGACCCAGTACTTC. The encoded protein is CASSQGQGGFQETQYF.

CDR3 protein: CASSPHQGAYGYTF. The DNA of the CDR3 is TGTGCCAGCAGCCCACACCAGGGGGCCTATGGCTACACCTTC. This sequence joins TRBV11-2 and TRBJ1-2; 8 positions match TRBD1. The germline V gene encodes CDR1 SGHAT and CDR2 FQNNGV. This CDR3 is built from 14 residues. The trim removed 5 bases at V and 4 bases at J, leaving 6 bases unmatched.

V usage is TRBV15 and J usage is TRBJ1-5, with D perhaps matching TRBD1 (5 bases). Germline loops: CDR1 LNHNV, CDR2 YYDKDF (reference sequence). V lost 4 bases and J lost 6, with 10 bases in between. The CDR3 is made up of 13 amino acids. CDR3 nucleotides: TGTGCCACCAGCACGGGGGGTATTCAGCCCCAGCATTTT. Its protein is CATSTGGIQPQHF.

The rearrangement links TRBV27 to TRBJ2-1, with TRBD2 matching over 15 bases. Unmatched junction bases numbered 4, after V lost 4 bases and J lost 9 bases. Germline loops: CDR1 MNHEY, CDR2 SMNVEV (reference sequence). The CDR3 spans 15 residues. In DNA, the CDR3 is TGTGCCAGCAGTTCCGGGACTAGCGGGAGGAGTGAGCAGTTCTTC. It encodes CASSSGTSGRSEQFF.

J is TRBJ1-4 and V is TRBV4-1, with D maybe TRBD1 (5 bases). The V and J ends lost 3 bases and 3 bases respectively, with 14 bases between them. The CDR3 is 16 amino acids. Germline values: CDR1 MGHRA, CDR2 YSYEKL. As DNA, the CDR3 is TGCGCCAGCAGCCAGATCGGGGGGATTCCTAATGAAAAACTGTTTTTT. Its translation: CASSQIGGIPNEKLFF.

The table lists this clone with a count of one. The chain recombines TRBV6-5 with TRBJ1-5; 7 bases map to TRBD1. V trimming: 6 bases; J trimming: 5 bases; junction bases outside the gene matches: 10. CDR1 MNHEY and CDR2 SVGAGI come from the germline V gene. CDR3 size: 15 residues. CDR3 nucleotide sequence: TGTGCCAGCAGCAGAGCAGGGGGGAGCGATCAGCCCCAGCATTTT. Translating it yields CASSRAGGSDQPQHF.

V usage is TRBV5-1 and J usage is TRBJ2-1; weak D call: TRBD1 (5 bases). The CDR3 totals 15 residues. The germline V gene has CDR1 SGHRS and CDR2 YFSETQ. The V gene lost 1 base and the J gene lost 5 bases, with 13 bases spanning the gap. CDR3 protein: CASSLPGASHNEQFF. The CDR3 nucleotides read TGCGCCAGCAGCTTGCCTGGGGCCAGCCACAATGAGCAGTTCTTC. Variable domain in full (rest from reference TRBV5-1 and TRBJ2-1): KAGVTQTPRYLIKTRGQQVTLSCSPISGHRSVSWYQQTPGQGLQFLFEYFSETQRNKGNFPGRFSGRQFSNSRSEMNVSTLELGDSALYLCASSLPGASHNEQFFGPGTRLTVL.

The chain uses TRBV7-2 and TRBJ2-7; TRBD2 matches 7 bases. The germline CDR1 and CDR2 sequences are SGHTA and FQGNSA. The length of the CDR3 is 12 residues. V lost 5 bases to trimming and J lost 5 bases; unmatched junction nucleotides: 3. This chain's CDR3 is CASSPRGDEQYF. Written as DNA, the CDR3 is TGTGCCAGCAGCCCCCGGGGGGACGAGCAGTACTTC.

The chain joins TRBV29-1 to TRBJ2-7, with a tentative D call TRBD1 (6 bases). V was trimmed by 6 bases and J by 0 bases, leaving 9 bases between them. Germline loops: CDR1 SQVTM, CDR2 ANQGSEA. There are 12 residues in the CDR3. The CDR3 DNA is TGCAGCGTCCGGACAGCCTCCTACGAGCAGTACTTC. It specifies CSVRTASYEQYF.

The rearrangement links TRBV5-6 to TRBJ1-2, with D hard to call. Germline V lookup: CDR1 SGHDT, CDR2 YYEEEE. The CDR3 is 15 amino acids. The germline V and J ends were trimmed by 0 bases and 2 bases, with 11 bases remaining between them. The CDR3 DNA reads TGTGCCAGCAGCTTGGGAGGTCACCTAAACTATGGCTACACCTTC. It is translated as CASSLGGHLNYGYTF.

The rearrangement joins TRBV7-9 to TRBJ2-7; a weak D match, TRBD1 (5 bases). CDR1 and CDR2 from the germline V gene are SEHNR and FQNEAQ (reference sequence). Trimming stripped 5 bases from V and 5 bases from J, with 16 bases between. The CDR3 has 14 residues. As DNA, the CDR3 is TGTGCCAGCAGCCATTCACCCGGCAGGGACGAGCAGTACTTC. This codes for CASSHSPGRDEQYF.